The rows below give T cell receptor beta chains drawn from one sample of a study of human T cells and chemical hapten exposure. TCRdb reanalysed the RACE reads using MiXCR and keeps one entry per CDR3 protein. Of around 380,000 distinct CDR3 sequences listed, around 5% are singletons. The material was whole blood, obtained in connection with sensitization to the hapten diphenylcyclopropenone (DPC). These receptors all come from a woman aged 45 to 65 with alopecia areata. Some clones in this sample may be carry-over from other donors' samples. Each CDR3 is given with its conserved first and last residue. The D gene is left open where the match is weak. The size field is filled for only some rows; it gives once, few, many or a size class.

DNA: TGTGCCATCAGTGAGGGTAGCGGGGTTCTAAACACAGATACGCAGTATTTT; CDR3: CAISEGSGVLNTDTQYF; J: TRBJ2-3; V: TRBV10-3; D: TRBD2; size: NA
DNA: TGCGCCAGCAAGGAGTTCGGGGAACCAGATACGCAGTATTTT; CDR3: CASKEFGEPDTQYF; J: TRBJ2-3; V: TRBV4-1; D: NA; size: few
DNA: TGTGCCAGCATCGAGGACGGCGCCTCCTACGAGCAGTACTTC; CDR3: CASIEDGASYEQYF; J: TRBJ2-7; V: TRBV6-2/TRBV6-3; D: NA; size: many
DNA: TGTGCCAGCAGTTTCACGAAATACGAGCAGTACTTC; CDR3: CASSFTKYEQYF; J: TRBJ2-7; V: TRBV12-3/TRBV12-4; D: NA; size: few
DNA: TGTGCCAGCTCACCACAGGAAATCGGTCTATTCACAGATACGCAGTATTTT; CDR3: CASSPQEIGLFTDTQYF; J: TRBJ2-3; V: TRBV18; D: NA; size: few
DNA: TGCAGTGCCCCCTCCGGGTCTCAGGGCGGCAAAAACATTCAGTACTTC; CDR3: CSAPSGSQGGKNIQYF; J: TRBJ2-4; V: TRBV20-1; D: NA; size: many
DNA: TGTGCTAGTGGTTTGTCAGGACCTTACAATGAGCAGTTCTTC; CDR3: CASGLSGPYNEQFF; J: TRBJ2-1; V: TRBV12-5; D: NA; size: few
DNA: TGTGCCAGCAGGGACAGGGGGCAAGCACAGCCCCAGCATTTT; CDR3: CASRDRGQAQPQHF; J: TRBJ1-5; V: TRBV2; D: TRBD1; size: few
DNA: TGCAGTGCTAGAGCGCTAGCGGGGGTCTATACGCAGTATTTT; CDR3: CSARALAGVYTQYF; J: TRBJ2-3; V: TRBV20-1; D: TRBD2; size: many
DNA: TGTGCCAGCAGTGTATCAGGGGCAACTAATGAAAAACTGTTTTTT; CDR3: CASSVSGATNEKLFF; J: TRBJ1-4; V: TRBV12-3/TRBV12-4; D: NA; size: many
DNA: TGTGCCAGCAGCCCGGGACAGCTCAGCACAGATACGCAGTATTTT; CDR3: CASSPGQLSTDTQYF; J: TRBJ2-3; V: TRBV5-6; D: TRBD1; size: NA
DNA: TGTGCCAGCAGCTTAACGTCGGGGAGTGAGCAGTACTTC; CDR3: CASSLTSGSEQYF; J: TRBJ2-7; V: TRBV7-3; D: NA; size: many
DNA: TGTGCCATCAGTGATCGGGAGACCCAGTACTTC; CDR3: CAISDRETQYF; J: TRBJ2-5; V: TRBV10-3; D: NA; size: NA
DNA: TGTGCCAGCGCGTTCCGTTCCGGGATCACAGATACGCAGTATTTT; CDR3: CASAFRSGITDTQYF; J: TRBJ2-3; V: TRBV27; D: NA; size: few
DNA: TGTGCCAGCAGTTCGTTCGGACGGACAGAAAACTATGGCTACACCTTC; CDR3: CASSSFGRTENYGYTF; J: TRBJ1-2; V: TRBV12-3/TRBV12-4; D: NA; size: NA
DNA: TGCAGTGCTAGGGTCCCGTTGCAGCAGGCCCTCCACTTT; CDR3: CSARVPLQQALHF; J: TRBJ1-6; V: TRBV20-1; D: NA; size: few
DNA: TGTGCAAGTCGCTTAGGGCGTAATGAGCAGTTCTTC; CDR3: CASRLGRNEQFF; J: TRBJ2-1; V: TRBV12-2; D: NA; size: few
DNA: TGCAGTGCTAGGAGCGTCGGGGACGGGGCCAACGTCCTGACTTTC; CDR3: CSARSVGDGANVLTF; J: TRBJ2-6; V: TRBV20-1; D: NA; size: few
DNA: TGTGCCAGCAGGCAGGGGGCCCTTTACGAGCAGTACTTC; CDR3: CASRQGALYEQYF; J: TRBJ2-7; V: TRBV2; D: TRBD1; size: many
DNA: TGTGCCAGCAGCCCTGGACAGGGGACGAATCAGCCCCAGCATTTT; CDR3: CASSPGQGTNQPQHF; J: TRBJ1-5; V: TRBV9; D: TRBD1; size: few
DNA: TGTGCCAGCAGTGAAGTTCTAGAAGCTTTCTTT; CDR3: CASSEVLEAFF; J: TRBJ1-1; V: TRBV6-1; D: NA; size: many
DNA: TGTGCCAGCAGTGCCGCGACAGGGTCGGGGAGAGAGACCCAGTACTTC; CDR3: CASSAATGSGRETQYF; J: TRBJ2-5; V: TRBV12-3/TRBV12-4; D: TRBD1; size: many
DNA: TGTGCCATCAGTGAGTCGCTGCGGCCAGATACGCAGTATTTT; CDR3: CAISESLRPDTQYF; J: TRBJ2-3; V: TRBV10-3; D: NA; size: NA
DNA: TGTGCCAGCACCGACAGACCAGTTAGCAATCAGCCCCAGCATTTT; CDR3: CASTDRPVSNQPQHF; J: TRBJ1-5; V: TRBV6-2/TRBV6-3; D: NA; size: many
DNA: TGTGCCAGCACCTCAGGGGTGACCGGGGAGCTGTTTTTT; CDR3: CASTSGVTGELFF; J: TRBJ2-2; V: TRBV12-3/TRBV12-4; D: NA; size: many
DNA: TGTGCCAGCAGGAGATCCTACAATGAGCAGTTCTTC; CDR3: CASRRSYNEQFF; J: TRBJ2-1; V: TRBV12-3/TRBV12-4; D: NA; size: many
DNA: TGCAGCGTTGAAGAAGGGTCGGACACCGGGGAGCTGTTTTTT; CDR3: CSVEEGSDTGELFF; J: TRBJ2-2; V: TRBV29-1; D: NA; size: NA
DNA: TGTGCCAGCAGTTTGGCAGGGGGGCATTCACCCCTCCACTTT; CDR3: CASSLAGGHSPLHF; J: TRBJ1-6; V: TRBV27; D: TRBD1; size: few
DNA: TGTGCCAGCAGCATCATAGGCGTGAGCACTGAAGCTTTCTTT; CDR3: CASSIIGVSTEAFF; J: TRBJ1-1; V: TRBV5-4; D: NA; size: NA
DNA: TGTGCCAGCGCTCCGACAGCCGCCTCTGGAAACACCATATATTTT; CDR3: CASAPTAASGNTIYF; J: TRBJ1-3; V: TRBV6-2/TRBV6-3; D: NA; size: few
DNA: TGTGCCAGCAGCTTAGGGACAGGGAGACTCCAAGAGACCCAGTACTTC; CDR3: CASSLGTGRLQETQYF; J: TRBJ2-5; V: TRBV5-4; D: TRBD1; size: few
DNA: TGTGCCAGCAGTTTACCGACAGGGGCCATCACTGAAGCTTTCTTT; CDR3: CASSLPTGAITEAFF; J: TRBJ1-1; V: TRBV12-3/TRBV12-4; D: TRBD1; size: few
DNA: TGTGCCACCAGCGCTAGCGGGAGCAAGTACAATGAGCAGTTCTTC; CDR3: CATSASGSKYNEQFF; J: TRBJ2-1; V: TRBV24-1; D: TRBD2; size: many
DNA: TGTGCCATCGGGAAGGTACGCTCCTACGAGCAGTACTTC; CDR3: CAIGKVRSYEQYF; J: TRBJ2-7; V: TRBV24-1; D: NA; size: many
DNA: TGTGCCAGCATGGGTCCGGGGGCCACCACAGATACGCAGTATTTT; CDR3: CASMGPGATTDTQYF; J: TRBJ2-3; V: TRBV28; D: NA; size: many
DNA: TGTGCCAGCAGTTACTCGCGAGGGCAGAACACTGAAGCTTTCTTT; CDR3: CASSYSRGQNTEAFF; J: TRBJ1-1; V: TRBV6-6; D: NA; size: many
DNA: TGTGCCACCAGTGATTCCCCGGGACAGGGAAGAAATGAGCAGTTCTTC; CDR3: CATSDSPGQGRNEQFF; J: TRBJ2-1; V: TRBV24-1; D: TRBD1; size: few
DNA: TGTGCCAGCAGTTTTGAGGGGGTGAGGAGCTACGAGCAGTACTTC; CDR3: CASSFEGVRSYEQYF; J: TRBJ2-7; V: TRBV12-3/TRBV12-4; D: NA; size: many
DNA: TGTGCCAGCAGTGGCGACAGGGGGCGGTTCGTGAACACTGAAGCTTTCTTT; CDR3: CASSGDRGRFVNTEAFF; J: TRBJ1-1; V: TRBV6-5; D: TRBD1; size: many
DNA: TGCAGTGCTACAACAGGGGGCCACTATGGCTACACCTTC; CDR3: CSATTGGHYGYTF; J: TRBJ1-2; V: TRBV20-1; D: TRBD1; size: few
DNA: TGTGCCAGCAGCGTAGACCTGGCCTACGAGCAGTACTTC; CDR3: CASSVDLAYEQYF; J: TRBJ2-7; V: TRBV3-1; D: NA; size: NA
DNA: TGCAGTGCTACTATGACAGGGAGTGAAGCTTTCTTT; CDR3: CSATMTGSEAFF; J: TRBJ1-1; V: TRBV20-1; D: TRBD1; size: many